A single sample gave rise to the 26 T cell receptor beta chains below, sequenced in a study of blood T cell repertoires in COVID-19. Sequencing used immunoSEQ multiplex PCR; TCRdb keeps in-frame clones, though not all of them. The data contain 250,000 to 400,000 clones, approximately 88% of them singletons. The sequencing input was peripheral blood. Source of these receptors: a woman between 25 and 40 years old with COVID-19, enrolled during active disease.

The gene calls are TRBV11-3 and TRBJ2-7, with 8 bases identical to TRBD1. The V and J ends lost 2 bases and 2 bases, in that order; junction bases with no gene match: 5. Germline CDR1 SGHNT, CDR2 YENEEA. CDR3 length: 15 amino acids. The CDR3 loop is CASSLSSGGPYEQYF. CDR3 DNA sequence: TGTGCCAGCAGCTTATCGTCAGGGGGCCCCTACGAGCAGTACTTC.

CDR3 residues: CASSYGPTGLAKNIQYF. CDR3 bases: TGTGCCAGCAGTTACGGGCCGACAGGGCTAGCCAAAAACATTCAGTACTTC. The V gene is TRBV6-2 or TRBV6-3, the J gene TRBJ2-4; 7 bases fit TRBD1. V lost 2 bases, J lost 0 bases, and 7 bases stayed unmatched. From germline, CDR1 is MNHEY and CDR2 SVGEGT. The CDR3 is 17 residues long.

The rearrangement links TRBV30 to TRBJ1-2, with unresolved D. Trimming took off 1 base at V and 5 bases at J, with 11 bases between the two ends. Germline assignment: CDR1 GTSNPN and CDR2 SVGIG (reference sequence). This CDR3 has 13 amino acids. The CDR3 here is CAWSEGGNYGYTF. CDR3 coding DNA: TGTGCCTGGAGTGAGGGAGGGAATTATGGCTACACCTTC.

This chain links TRBV28 with TRBJ1-1; 7 bases align to TRBD1. The CDR3 has 14 amino acids. Germline assignment: CDR1 MDHEN and CDR2 SYDVKM. Losses at the gene ends were 2 bases for V and 5 bases for J; bases not matched to a gene: 5. DNA for the CDR3: TGTGCCAGCAGTTTAGTAGGGGGCGGGACTGAAGCTTTCTTT. It yields the protein CASSLVGGGTEAFF.

The gene calls are TRBV30 and TRBJ1-2; tentatively, D is TRBD1 (6 bases). The CDR3 runs to 13 residues. The V end lost 0 bases, the J end lost 8 bases, and 13 bases lay between the germline ends. The germline V gene has CDR1 GTSNPN and CDR2 SVGIG (reference sequence). The CDR3 bases are TGTGCCTGGAGTGTAATGGGGGCGAGCGGCTACACCTTC. Amino acids: CAWSVMGASGYTF.

J is TRBJ2-3 and V is TRBV6-2 or TRBV6-3, with 8 bases matching TRBD1. Germline V lookup: CDR1 MNHEY, CDR2 SVGEGT. This CDR3 comprises 17 residues. With V trimmed by 4 bases and J by 5 bases, 14 bases remained unmatched. The CDR3 reads CASSSNRGTWRGDTQYF. As DNA, the CDR3 is TGTGCCAGCAGTTCCAACAGGGGGACGTGGCGTGGAGATACGCAGTATTTT.

The chain carries TRBV6-1 and TRBJ2-1; perhaps TRBD2 as D (5 bases). Trimming shortened V by 2 bases and J by 7 bases, and 9 bases separated the two germline ends. The CDR3 has 13 residues. Germline assignment: CDR1 MNHNS and CDR2 SASEGT. CDR3 bases: TGTGCCAGCAGTGAATTGGGCGGGAATGAGCAGTTCTTC. This translates into CASSELGGNEQFF.

This chain links TRBV4-1 with TRBJ2-4, with D unclear. Deletions cut 1 base from V and 5 bases from J, with 9 bases between. Germline assignment: CDR1 MGHRA and CDR2 YSYEKL. This CDR3 is 14 amino acids long. The DNA of the CDR3 is TGCGCCAGCAGCCAAGGTCTAGTTGAAAACATTCAGTACTTC. Translation gives CASSQGLVENIQYF.

The chain is built from TRBV6-5 and TRBJ1-6, with 7 nucleotides matching TRBD1. Germline CDR1 MNHEY, CDR2 SVGAGI. Trimming cost V 4 bases and J 6 bases; bases outside gene matches: 3. CDR3 size: 14 residues. In DNA form, the CDR3 reads TGTGCCAGCAGTTCGAACAGGGGTAATTCACCCCTCCACTTT. It is translated as CASSSNRGNSPLHF.

This clone has only a few counts. The chain combines TRBV2 with TRBJ1-4; TRBD1 agrees at 8 bases. J was trimmed by 8 bases and V by 4 bases; bases with no gene match: 9. The germline CDR1 and CDR2 sequences are SNHLY and FYNNEI. The CDR3 runs to 15 residues. The DNA for the CDR3 is TGTGCCAGCAGTGCTCAGGGGGCGGTCGGGGAAAAACTGTTTTTT. Its translation: CASSAQGAVGEKLFF.

Concerning this clone: This sequence may be a read error, since a much larger clone differs from it by one base. The J gene is TRBJ1-1, the V gene TRBV9; 9 bases line up with TRBD1. The V segment lost 4 bases and the J segment 4 bases; nucleotides outside the gene matches: 2. The CDR3 is 13 residues long. The germline V gene has CDR1 SGDLS and CDR2 YYNGEE. Here the CDR3 DNA reads TGTGCCAGCAGCCTGACAGGGGGCACTGAAGCTTTCTTT. This codes for CASSLTGGTEAFF.

V is TRBV5-8 and J is TRBJ2-4, with D hard to call. There are 18 residues in the CDR3. V was clipped by 0 bases and J by 0 bases, with 16 bases between them. The germline V gene encodes CDR1 SGHTS and CDR2 YDEGEE. DNA of the CDR3: TGTGCCAGCAGCTTGGGAGAAAAAAATGCATTAGCCAAAAACATTCAGTACTTC. Its protein product is CASSLGEKNALAKNIQYF.

This chain connects TRBV5-4 to TRBJ2-4, with D uncertain. The CDR3 is 16 residues long. Between the trimmed V and J ends, which lost 4 bases and 1 base, there was a span of 15 bases. CDR1 and CDR2 (germline): SGHNT, YYREEE (reference sequence). The CDR3 reads CASSIDPQAAKNIQYF. The CDR3 bases are TGTGCCAGCAGCATAGATCCTCAGGCGGCCAAAAACATTCAGTACTTC. The variable domain in full, with the rest retrieved from reference TRBV5-4 and TRBJ2-4, is ETGVTQSPTHLIKTRGQQVTLRCSSQSGHNTVSWYQQALGQGPQFIFQYYREEENGRGNFPPRFSGLQFPNYSSELNVNALELDDSALYLCASSIDPQAAKNIQYFGAGTRLSVL.

The V call is TRBV30, the J call TRBJ2-5; possibly TRBD1 for D (5 bases). The CDR3 sequence is 12 residues long. The germline gives CDR1 GTSNPN, CDR2 SVGIG (reference sequence). With 0 bases removed from V and 4 bases from J, the gap between germline ends came to 6 bases. The CDR3 reads CAWSVQGETQYF. The CDR3 region has the DNA TGTGCCTGGAGTGTGCAGGGAGAGACCCAGTACTTC.

J is TRBJ1-1 and V is TRBV18; unclear D gene. CDR1 is KGHSH, CDR2 LQKENI, per germline. V was pared by 3 bases and J by 6 bases, with 11 bases between. The CDR3 is 13 amino acids. CDR3 in DNA: TGTGCCAGCTCACCGAACAGTGAATCTGAAGCTTTCTTT. Encoded protein: CASSPNSESEAFF.

V usage is TRBV28 and J usage is TRBJ1-5; unclear D gene. V was pared by 5 bases and J by 5 bases, with 16 bases between. This CDR3 is 15 amino acids long. Germline V gene sequence: CDR1 MDHEN, CDR2 SYDVKM. CDR3 loop: CASSSTETPDQPQHF. The DNA for the CDR3 is TGTGCCAGCAGTAGTACTGAGACACCCGATCAGCCCCAGCATTTT.

The chain joins TRBV6-6 to TRBJ2-7, with D possibly TRBD2 on 6 matching bases. The CDR3 runs to 14 residues. The ends were cut back, 4 bases at V and 2 bases at J, with 12 bases in the middle. From germline, CDR1 is MNHNY and CDR2 SVGAGI (reference sequence). CDR3 DNA: TGTGCCAGCAGTTTCGGGACTCGTACCTACGAGCAGTACTTC. This sequence encodes CASSFGTRTYEQYF.

The gene calls are TRBV12-3 or TRBV12-4 and TRBJ1-5; 7 bases agree with TRBD1. V was clipped by 7 bases and J by 4 bases; unmatched bases: 4. The CDR3 is 13 residues long. The chain's CDR3 is CASTPQGNQPQHF. CDR3 DNA: TGTGCCAGCACCCCACAGGGGAATCAGCCCCAGCATTTT.

This clone was recorded only once. This chain uses TRBV7-9 with TRBJ1-2; D may be TRBD1 (6 bases). The length of the CDR3 is 15 residues. The germline V gene encodes CDR1 SEHNR and CDR2 FQNEAQ (reference sequence). V was clipped by 6 bases and J by 10 bases, with 24 bases between them. In nucleotides, the CDR3 is TGTGCCAGCAGACTCACGGTCGGGGGGCCAGGGGTCTACACCTTC. Its translation: CASRLTVGGPGVYTF.

Details on this clone: The same CDR3 arises from other DNA sequences in this sample as well. The rearrangement joins TRBV7-2 to TRBJ2-3; 9 bases map to TRBD2. The CDR3 is 18 amino acids. Germline values: CDR1 SGHTA, CDR2 FQGNSA. J was trimmed by 5 bases and V by 0 bases; bases with no gene match: 12. The CDR3 DNA reads TGTGCCAGCAGCTTAGCCTTTGAACTCGCGGGGGGGGGAGATACGCAGTATTTT. This sequence encodes CASSLAFELAGGGDTQYF.

This clone was picked up a small number of times. V usage is TRBV3-1 (or the pseudogene TRBV3-2) and J usage is TRBJ1-3; D is uncertain. V gave up 1 base and J gave up 4 bases, with 14 bases separating them. The germline gives CDR1 LGHDT, CDR2 YNNKEL (reference sequence). This CDR3 has 16 amino acids. CDR3 region: CASSQGTLGSGNTIYF. The DNA of the CDR3 is TGTGCCAGCAGCCAAGGCACCCTGGGCTCCGGAAACACCATATATTTT.

As regards this clone: The germline gene is not matched at one end of the junction; a read error may be the cause. The chain combines TRBV18 with TRBJ1-2, with no clear D. This CDR3 has 15 amino acids. CDR1 and CDR2 (germline): KGHSH, LQKENI. The CDR3 protein is CASSPLAADFYSYTF. For the CDR3, the DNA is TGTGCCAGCTCACCCCTGGCAGCAGACTTCTATAGCTACACCTTC.

The V call is TRBV11-3, the J call TRBJ1-1, with 11 nucleotides matching TRBD1. The CDR3 extends over 15 amino acids. The V and J ends lost 1 base and 8 bases, in that order; junction bases with no gene match: 6. In germline, CDR1 is SGHNT, CDR2 YENEEA. The DNA for the CDR3 is TGTGCCAGCAGCTTAGGAGGGACAGGGGGATTGGAAGCTTTCTTT. Protein: CASSLGGTGGLEAFF.

This chain uses TRBV19 with TRBJ1-4; a weak D match, TRBD1 (6 bases). In germline, CDR1 is LNHDA, CDR2 SQIVND (reference sequence). V was shortened by 8 bases and J by 6 bases, with 13 bases between the two germline ends. The CDR3 extends over 13 amino acids. The chain's CDR3 is CASRDTGHEKLFF. The CDR3 coding sequence is TGTGCCAGTCGGGACACCGGCCATGAAAAACTGTTTTTT.

The chain carries TRBV6-1 and TRBJ1-2, with unresolved D. V lost 1 base and J 3 bases, leaving 6 bases between the germline ends. CDR1 MNHNS and CDR2 SASEGT come from the germline V gene. The CDR3 runs to 13 residues. CDR3 sequence reads: CASSEGQYYGYTF. In DNA, the CDR3 is TGTGCCAGCAGTGAAGGGCAGTACTATGGCTACACCTTC.

J is TRBJ1-3 and V is TRBV6-1; D possibly corresponds to TRBD1 (5 bases). CDR3 length: 14 residues. V lost 5 bases, J lost 4 bases, and 12 bases lay in between. Germline V gives CDR1 MNHNS, CDR2 SASEGT. CDR3 DNA: TGTGCCAGCAGTCCTAGGGGCGCCGGAAACACCATATATTTT. Translating it yields CASSPRGAGNTIYF.